This TCR beta chain was profiled in a study of blood T cell repertoires in COVID-19 (dated by TCRdb to the early 2020s). In terms of the full investigation: Samples covering the acute and convalescent phases of COVID-19 were provided by collaborators in the United States, Italy and Spain. The sample metadata nearly always contained a de-identified subject ID, COVID-19 status, age in years and sex. Subjects who had been exposed to COVID-19, were actively infected with it, or had recovered from it provided the deeply sampled blood TCRbeta repertoires that made up the dataset. Where HLA class I and class II types were available, the types were taken from metadata supplied by the sample provider, not from assay-based typing. The repertoires were made available in a free public database intended to serve as a resource for research on the immune response to SARS-CoV-2. Samples were obtained from the ongoing ImmuneRACE study (first 160 participants) and from 950 to 1,500 subjects provided by 6 global collaborators. The material from the prospective study consisted of cDNA or gDNA derived from T cells, B-cell-depleted T cells, or PBMCs.

General findings and caveats noted by the study authors: How much clinical and demographic metadata was included differed by source and by participant, and the metadata was provided uncurated.

Taken from cysteine to phenylalanine, the CDR3 has 15 residues. Kept here is only the CDR3 DNA, which spans 45 bases and is read in frame from base 1. CDR1 and CDR2 are read off the germline V gene as SGDLS and YYNGEE. Trimming removed 4 bases from V and 5 bases from J, leaving 15 bases between the germline ends. Details on this clone: No antigen is known for it. No quality values exist for individual bases; no much larger clone is one base distant.

The immunoSEQ Assay, a bias-controlled multiplex PCR, was used to amplify TCRbeta CDR3 regions from genomic DNA. For the original study's pipeline: Within the assay, amplification of reference gene primers was used to estimate how many nucleated cells each sample contained. Sequence reads were collapsed and filtered to measure the absolute abundance of every unique TCRbeta CDR3 rearrangement. Productive Simpson clonality was computed per sample as the square root of Simpson's diversity index over productive rearrangements. TCRdb took over this immuneACCESS table, retaining in-frame rearrangements with V and J assigned. Such tables are incomplete; in checked studies, under half of the missing clones stem from an unresolved V gene, and the remainder is unexplained. That table gives V, J and clone size, and the DNA gave D and trimming. The sample data list some 83,000 clones, and 82% of these were observed just once. Together, the top ten hold 20% to 25% of the sample.

Each collaborating institution followed its own protocols to collect whole blood in K2EDTA tubes. Collaborator samples were shipped for TCRbeta analysis as frozen whole blood, isolated PBMCs, or DNA extracted from either sample type. Sequencing was done on a sample of peripheral blood. The TCR comes from a human donor in a cohort sampled during active COVID-19. The rearrangement combines TRBV9 with TRBJ1-4, with a tentative D gene TRBD1 over 5 matching bases. DNA sequence: TGTGCCAGCAGCTTTGGAGGGGCCCGGAATGAAAAACTGTTTTTT. Its protein product is CASSFGGARNEKLFF.